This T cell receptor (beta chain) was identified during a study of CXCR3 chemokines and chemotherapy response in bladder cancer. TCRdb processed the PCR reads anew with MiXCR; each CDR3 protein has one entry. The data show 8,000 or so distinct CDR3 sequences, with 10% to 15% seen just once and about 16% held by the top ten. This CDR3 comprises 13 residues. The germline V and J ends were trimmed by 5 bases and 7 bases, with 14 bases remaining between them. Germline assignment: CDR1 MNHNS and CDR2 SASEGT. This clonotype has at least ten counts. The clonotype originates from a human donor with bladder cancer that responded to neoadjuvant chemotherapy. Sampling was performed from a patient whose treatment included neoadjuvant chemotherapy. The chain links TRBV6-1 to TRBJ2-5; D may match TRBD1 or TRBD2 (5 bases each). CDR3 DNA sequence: TGTGCCAGCAGTTACCAAGGGACGGGGACCCAGTACTTC. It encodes CASSYQGTGTQYF.